The rows below give T cell receptor beta chains drawn from one sample of a study of T cell changes during pregnancy in multiple sclerosis. Measured with immunoSEQ multiplex PCR; TCRdb has only the in-frame clones, and not every one. The sample gives about 40,000 clones, around 94% of which show up once; roughly 1.7% is in the top ten. The source was peripheral blood, collected in the third trimester of pregnancy. Receptors were obtained from a female donor with multiple sclerosis, enrolled in a pregnancy study. CDR3s include the opening cysteine and the closing phenylalanine or tryptophan. The D gene is left open where the match is weak. Size tells how often a clone was seen (once, few, many) or the class of an expanded clone, and some rows leave it out.

TRBJ2-1 | TRBV6-5 | . | . | TGTGCCAGCAGAACCGCCCGGGAACAGTACAATGAGCAGTTCTTC | CASRTAREQYNEQFF
TRBJ1-1 | TRBV5-1 | . | . | TGCGCCAGCAGCTTGGAACCCCTAGTTGAAGCTTTCTTT | CASSLEPLVEAFF
TRBJ1-1 | TRBV12-5 | . | . | TGTGCTAGTGGTCCCTCCCCAGGGGCTTTGAACACTGAAGCTTTCTTT | CASGPSPGALNTEAFF
TRBJ1-5 | TRBV13 | TRBD1 | . | TGTGCCAGCAGCTTAGGCTCAGGGGGGAGAGGCCCCCAGCATTTT | CASSLGSGGRGPQHF
TRBJ2-6 | TRBV13 | . | . | TGTGCCAGCATGGACGCGGGTCTTCGTGGGGCCAACGTCCTGACTTTC | CASMDAGLRGANVLTF
TRBJ1-5 | TRBV18 | . | . | TGTGCCAGCTCACGGACAGATAGCAATCAGCCCCAGCATTTT | CASSRTDSNQPQHF
TRBJ1-2 | TRBV18 | TRBD1 | . | TGTGCCAGCTCACCGGGACAGGGGGCAGGTGGCTACACCTTC | CASSPGQGAGGYTF
TRBJ1-4 | TRBV28 | TRBD1 | . | TGTGCCAGCAGTTTATTGGACAGGAGTAGCGAAAAACTGTTTTTT | CASSLLDRSSEKLFF
TRBJ2-1 | TRBV6-5 | TRBD1 | . | TGTGCCAGCAGTCGGACAGGGGGTGGCTACAATGAGCAGTTCTTC | CASSRTGGGYNEQFF
TRBJ1-4 | TRBV18 | . | . | TGTGCCAGCTCACCACCTGAAGGGACTCGGGAAAAACTGTTTTTT | CASSPPEGTREKLFF
TRBJ2-3 | TRBV7-2 | TRBD2 | . | TGTGCCAGCAGCATGGGGACTAGCGGGGCCCTCACAGATACGCAGTATTTT | CASSMGTSGALTDTQYF
TRBJ2-1 | TRBV27 | . | . | TGTGCCAGCAGTTTCGGTGCGCCTATCTATTACAATGAGCAGTTCTTC | CASSFGAPIYYNEQFF
TRBJ2-3 | TRBV2 | . | . | TGTGCCAGCAGTGAAGGGCTGCAGCAGTATTTT | CASSEGLQQYF
TRBJ2-2 | TRBV18 | . | . | TGTGCCAGCTCACCACAACAGGGTAACACCGGGGAGCTGTTTTTT | CASSPQQGNTGELFF
TRBJ2-6 | TRBV30 | . | . | TGTGCCTGGAGTGTGGGCAGCTCTGGGGCCAACGTCCTGACTTTC | CAWSVGSSGANVLTF
TRBJ1-1 | TRBV6-1 | . | . | TGTGCCAGCAGTGAATGGACCACAGGGTTGTACACTGAAGCTTTCTTT | CASSEWTTGLYTEAFF
TRBJ2-7 | TRBV15 | . | . | TGTGCCACCAGCAAAGCGGCGAGCGAGCAGTACTTC | CATSKAASEQYF
TRBJ1-1 | TRBV5-6 | . | . | TGTGCCAGCAGCTTAGGGCAGGGAGGAGCTTTCTTT | CASSLGQGGAFF
TRBJ2-2 | TRBV5-1 | TRBD2 | . | TGCGCCAGCAGCTTTACCCGGACTAGCGGCACCGGGGAGCTGTTTTTT | CASSFTRTSGTGELFF
TRBJ1-5 | TRBV6-5 | . | . | TGTGCCAGCAGTTTACAGGGTTATCGCAATCAGCCCCAGCATTTT | CASSLQGYRNQPQHF
TRBJ2-2 | TRBV12-5 | TRBD2 | . | TGTGCTAGTGGTTCCCTGACTAGCGGGGGGCCCGGGGAGCTGTTTTTT | CASGSLTSGGPGELFF
TRBJ2-1 | TRBV11-2 | . | . | TGTGCCAGCAGCTCAATCAGCGACGAGCAGTTCTTC | CASSSISDEQFF
TRBJ2-7 | TRBV10-3 | . | . | TGTGCCATCAGTCAGGGTTCCTACGAGCAGTACTTC | CAISQGSYEQYF
TRBJ2-5 | TRBV4-1 | TRBD2 | . | TGCGCCAGCAGCCCCGGTTGGACTAGCGGAGGGGAGAAGGAGACCCAGTACTTC | CASSPGWTSGGEKETQYF
TRBJ2-1 | TRBV10-3 | TRBD2 | once | TGTGCCATCAGTGAGGAGGGGTATAGCGGGAGTAACGTCAATGAGCAGTTCTTC | CAISEEGYSGSNVNEQFF
TRBJ1-5 | TRBV18 | TRBD1 | . | TGTGCCAGCTCACCGGAACAGGGGGCCTTTCAGCCCCAGCATTTT | CASSPEQGAFQPQHF
TRBJ1-6 | TRBV4-1 | . | . | TGCGCCAGCAGCCAAGATATACCCCAGGGTTCTAATAATTCACCCCTCCACTTT | CASSQDIPQGSNNSPLHF
TRBJ2-1 | TRBV7-6 | . | . | TGTGCCAGCAGCTTAGCGGGCCCCATGGGTGAGCAGTTCTTC | CASSLAGPMGEQFF
TRBJ1-4 | TRBV19 | . | . | TGTGCCAGTAGTAACCGGCCGGGGGGCACTAATGAAAAACTGTTTTTT | CASSNRPGGTNEKLFF
TRBJ1-2 | TRBV10-3 | . | . | TGTGCCACCGGGGGGGGCAACTATGGCTACACCTTC | CATGGGNYGYTF
TRBJ2-1 | TRBV27 | TRBD2 | . | TGTGCCAGCAGTTCGGTAGCGGGGGGAGACGGTGAGCAGTTCTTC | CASSSVAGGDGEQFF
TRBJ1-1 | TRBV14 | TRBD1 | . | TGTGCCAGCAGCCAAGATGGGACAGATACGATGAACACTGAAGCTTTCTTT | CASSQDGTDTMNTEAFF
TRBJ2-5 | TRBV5-1 | . | . | TGCGCCAGCAGCCCCGACAGCCCTCGGGAGACCCAGTACTTC | CASSPDSPRETQYF
TRBJ2-7 | TRBV2 | TRBD2 | . | TGTGCCAGCAGTGAACGGGGGACTAGCGGCTACGAGCAGTACTTC | CASSERGTSGYEQYF
TRBJ2-3 | TRBV30 | TRBD2 | . | TGTGCCTGGAGTGTATCTACTAGCGGCACAGATACGCAGTATTTT | CAWSVSTSGTDTQYF
TRBJ1-2 | TRBV27 | . | . | TGTGCCAGCAGTTTATATTCCATCCAGGGAGGTAACTATGGCTACACCTTC | CASSLYSIQGGNYGYTF
TRBJ1-1 | TRBV5-4 | . | . | TGTGCCAGCAGCCCGGACACGATGAACACTGAAGCTTTCTTT | CASSPDTMNTEAFF
TRBJ2-5 | TRBV18 | . | . | TGTGCCAGCTCACCCCGACAGCAAGAGACCCAGTACTTC | CASSPRQQETQYF
TRBJ2-3 | TRBV2 | . | . | TGTGCCAGCAGTGAACGCGGGGACCTGGGGACAGATACGCAGTATTTT | CASSERGDLGTDTQYF
TRBJ2-2 | TRBV27 | . | . | TGTGCCAGCACCGCGCACCTTGAACGTTTGAACACCGGGGAGCTGTTTTTT | CASTAHLERLNTGELFF
TRBJ1-5 | TRBV7-9 | TRBD1 | . | TGTGCCAGCAGCTTAAGCAGGGGGAGTAATCAGCCCCAGCATTTT | CASSLSRGSNQPQHF
TRBJ1-5 | TRBV23-1 | . | once | TGCGCCAGCAGTCAACCGGACAGAAGACTTGATAGCAATCAGCCCCAGCATTTT | CASSQPDRRLDSNQPQHF
TRBJ2-7 | TRBV11-3 | TRBD1 | . | TGTGCCAGCACCGCCCCCGGGACAGTCTACGAGCAGTACTTC | CASTAPGTVYEQYF
TRBJ2-7 | TRBV6-5 | . | . | TGTGCCAGCAGGGAGGGACAGCTGCTACGGCAGTACTTC | CASREGQLLRQYF
TRBJ1-2 | TRBV7-3 | TRBD1 | . | TGTGCCAGCAGCGAGTACCCGGGACAGGGGACCTATGGCTACACCTTC | CASSEYPGQGTYGYTF
TRBJ1-4 | TRBV7-3 | . | . | TGTGCCAGCAGCTGGGGCAGGGATGAAAAACTGTTTTTT | CASSWGRDEKLFF
TRBJ2-7 | TRBV6-5 | TRBD1 | . | TGTGCCAGCAGTTATTTCGGACAGGACTACGAGCAGTACTTC | CASSYFGQDYEQYF
TRBJ1-4 | TRBV30 | TRBD1 | . | TGTGCCTGGGGGACAGGGTTAGAAAAACTGTTTTTT | CAWGTGLEKLFF
TRBJ1-5 | TRBV27 | . | . | TGTGCCAGCAGACGACACAAGACGGAGGCTACTAAGCATAGCAATCAGCCCCAGCATTTT | CASRRHKTEATKHSNQPQHF
TRBJ2-1 | TRBV2 | . | once | TGTGCCAGCAGTGAAGCTGTGAGCTACAATGAGCAGTTCTTC | CASSEAVSYNEQFF
TRBJ2-5 | TRBV4-3 | . | . | TGCGCCAGCAGCCAAGCGTACGACTCCCGGCAGGAGACCCAGTACTTC | CASSQAYDSRQETQYF
TRBJ2-7 | TRBV11-3 | . | . | TGTGCCAGCAGCTTGGGGGGACAGACAGACTACGAGCAGTACTTC | CASSLGGQTDYEQYF
TRBJ2-7 | TRBV11-3 | TRBD1 | . | TGTGCCAGCAGCTTGCCGGGACAGGGGTACGAGCAGTACTTC | CASSLPGQGYEQYF
TRBJ2-5 | TRBV2 | TRBD1 | . | TGTGCCAGCAGTGCGGACAGGGGGCTCCAAGAGACCCAGTACTTC | CASSADRGLQETQYF
TRBJ2-2 | TRBV15 | TRBD1 | . | TGTGCCACCAGCAGAGTTTTAGGACAGGGGACCGGGGAGCTGTTTTTT | CATSRVLGQGTGELFF
TRBJ2-1 | TRBV5-6 | TRBD1 | . | TGTGCCAGCAGCCCTTCGGACAGGTGGAATGAGCAGTTCTTC | CASSPSDRWNEQFF
TRBJ1-1 | TRBV30 | . | . | TGTGCCTGGCATCAGGGCATGAACACTGAAGCTTTCTTT | CAWHQGMNTEAFF